This TCR beta chain derives from a study of CD8 T cell repertoires and HIV-1 epitope variants. Study at large: Epitopes were three Gag families plus Nef HW9 and YT9.

With regard to this clone: The antigen remains unidentified.

Sequencing of TCR beta CDR3 used immunoSEQ survey depth. TCRdb keeps only in-frame clones here, not all; method: immunoSEQ multiplex PCR. The sample records more than 4,000 clones, around 70% being singletons. The germline V and J ends were trimmed by 6 bases and 4 bases, with 19 bases remaining between them. Germline values: CDR1 SGDLS, CDR2 YYNGEE. CDR3 size: 15 residues. The genes are TRBV9 and TRBJ1-2; the D gene is possibly TRBD1 (5 bases). The source of this sequence is a male donor with HIV. Sequencing input: cultured CD8+ T cells derived from PBMCs. CDR3 loop: CASTRSGSGGYGYTF. The CDR3 DNA reads as TGTGCCAGCACCCGGTCTGGGTCGGGGGGCTATGGCTACACCTTC.